The rows below give T cell receptor beta chains drawn from one sample of a study of early T cells in non-severe SARS-CoV-2 infection. TCRdb re-called the 5' RACE reads with MiXCR, one entry per CDR3 protein. The table includes tens of thousands of distinct CDR3 sequences, around 12% detected once. The sample comprised whole blood. These receptors were taken from an adult who was a healthcare worker with PCR-confirmed SARS-CoV-2 infection or an uninfected control (not recorded which). The CDR3 runs from the conserved cysteine through the conserved F or W. The D gene is left open where the match is weak. Size values are once, few and many counts, or a class for expanded clones, and some rows have none.

j_gene: TRBJ2-3
d_gene: -
abundance: few
v_gene: TRBV10-1
CDR3nt: TGCGCCAGCAGTGATTTGGACGGGAGCACAGATACGCAGTATTTT
CDR3aa: CASSDLDGSTDTQYF

j_gene: TRBJ2-7
d_gene: TRBD1
abundance: medium-sized
v_gene: TRBV6-1
CDR3nt: TGTGCCAGCAGTGCTCGGACAGGGCCCCACGAGCAGTACTTC
CDR3aa: CASSARTGPHEQYF

j_gene: TRBJ1-2
d_gene: TRBD1
abundance: -
v_gene: TRBV3-1
CDR3nt: TGTGCCAGCAGCACGGCCGGGGACAGGGCCTATGGCTACACCTTC
CDR3aa: CASSTAGDRAYGYTF

j_gene: TRBJ1-2
d_gene: TRBD1
abundance: many
v_gene: TRBV2
CDR3nt: TGTGCCAGCAGTAGAGACAGGGACTATGGCTACACCTTC
CDR3aa: CASSRDRDYGYTF

j_gene: TRBJ2-1
d_gene: -
abundance: few
v_gene: TRBV27
CDR3nt: TGTGCCAGCAGTGTCTTCGGCAGGGGATCCAACAATGAGCAGTTCTTC
CDR3aa: CASSVFGRGSNNEQFF

j_gene: TRBJ2-5
d_gene: -
abundance: few
v_gene: TRBV18
CDR3nt: TGTGCCAGCTCACCAATGGGAAAGACCCAGTACTTC
CDR3aa: CASSPMGKTQYF

j_gene: TRBJ2-7
d_gene: -
abundance: many
v_gene: TRBV18
CDR3nt: TGTGCCAGCTCTCTTCACGGGGACGAGCAGTACTTC
CDR3aa: CASSLHGDEQYF

j_gene: TRBJ2-7
d_gene: -
abundance: many
v_gene: TRBV12-5
CDR3nt: TGTGCTAGTGGTTTGGTAGGAAGGGGCAACCCGGAGCAGTACTTC
CDR3aa: CASGLVGRGNPEQYF

j_gene: TRBJ2-3
d_gene: -
abundance: few
v_gene: TRBV9
CDR3nt: TGTGCCAGCAGCCTTGGGCGGATCACCACAGATACGCAGTATTTT
CDR3aa: CASSLGRITTDTQYF

j_gene: TRBJ2-5
d_gene: -
abundance: -
v_gene: TRBV6-5
CDR3nt: TGTGCCAGCAGGTCCTTTGGGACCCAAGAGACCCAGTACTTC
CDR3aa: CASRSFGTQETQYF

j_gene: TRBJ1-6
d_gene: -
abundance: -
v_gene: TRBV2
CDR3nt: TGTGCCAGCAGTGTGGGCCGAGATAATTCACCCCTCCACTTT
CDR3aa: CASSVGRDNSPLHF

j_gene: TRBJ2-1
d_gene: -
abundance: few
v_gene: TRBV14
CDR3nt: TGTGCCAGCAGCCAAGATCTAAGGGCAGGGGAGGACTTC
CDR3aa: CASSQDLRAGEDF

j_gene: TRBJ2-7
d_gene: -
abundance: many
v_gene: TRBV12-3/TRBV12-4
CDR3nt: TGTGCCAGCAGCAACCAAGGGGGAACCTACGAGCAGTACTTC
CDR3aa: CASSNQGGTYEQYF

j_gene: TRBJ2-7
d_gene: TRBD2
abundance: few
v_gene: TRBV20-1
CDR3nt: TGCAGTGCTCCCCCCAGCGGGAGGGCCGGGAACGAGCAGTACTTC
CDR3aa: CSAPPSGRAGNEQYF

j_gene: TRBJ2-3
d_gene: TRBD2
abundance: few
v_gene: TRBV12-3/TRBV12-4
CDR3nt: TGTGCCAGCAGTTTACCAGCGGGAGGGAGCACAGATACGCAGTATTTT
CDR3aa: CASSLPAGGSTDTQYF

j_gene: TRBJ1-3
d_gene: -
abundance: -
v_gene: TRBV7-6
CDR3nt: TGTGCCAGCACTCCCGGTGGAGACTCTGGAAACACCATATATTTT
CDR3aa: CASTPGGDSGNTIYF

j_gene: TRBJ2-3
d_gene: -
abundance: many
v_gene: TRBV19
CDR3nt: TGTGCCAGTAGTGGAGGGGCTAGCACAGATACGCAGTATTTT
CDR3aa: CASSGGASTDTQYF

j_gene: TRBJ1-4
d_gene: TRBD1
abundance: -
v_gene: TRBV25-1
CDR3nt: TGTGCCAGCAGCTCATATCCGGGACAGGGGACTGAAAAACTGTTTTTT
CDR3aa: CASSSYPGQGTEKLFF

j_gene: TRBJ1-5
d_gene: TRBD1
abundance: few
v_gene: TRBV27
CDR3nt: TGTGCCACTGGGGGACAGAGCAATCAGCCCCAGCATTTT
CDR3aa: CATGGQSNQPQHF

j_gene: TRBJ2-1
d_gene: TRBD2
abundance: many
v_gene: TRBV7-9
CDR3nt: TGTGCCAGCAACTTATCGTCCTTAGCGGGGGGGAGCTCCTACAATGAGCAGTTCTTC
CDR3aa: CASNLSSLAGGSSYNEQFF

j_gene: TRBJ2-2
d_gene: -
abundance: many
v_gene: TRBV19
CDR3nt: TGTGCCAGTAGTCCCAACCTAGGGTCCGGGGAGCTGTTTTTT
CDR3aa: CASSPNLGSGELFF

j_gene: TRBJ2-1
d_gene: TRBD1
abundance: many
v_gene: TRBV18
CDR3nt: TGTGCCAGCTCTCCCGACAGGGGTAACAATGAGCAGTTCTTC
CDR3aa: CASSPDRGNNEQFF